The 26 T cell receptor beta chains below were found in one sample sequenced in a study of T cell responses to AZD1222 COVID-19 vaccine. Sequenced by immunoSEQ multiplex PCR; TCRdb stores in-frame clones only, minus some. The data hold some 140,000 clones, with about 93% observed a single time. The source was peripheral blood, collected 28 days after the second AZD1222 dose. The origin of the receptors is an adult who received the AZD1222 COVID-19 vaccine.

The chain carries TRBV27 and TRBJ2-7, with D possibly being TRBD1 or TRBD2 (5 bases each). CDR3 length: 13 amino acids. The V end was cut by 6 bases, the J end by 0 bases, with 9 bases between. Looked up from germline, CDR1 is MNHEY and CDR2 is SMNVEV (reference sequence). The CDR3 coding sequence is TGTGCCAGCAGGTCAGGGAGCTCCTACGAGCAGTACTTC. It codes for CASRSGSSYEQYF.

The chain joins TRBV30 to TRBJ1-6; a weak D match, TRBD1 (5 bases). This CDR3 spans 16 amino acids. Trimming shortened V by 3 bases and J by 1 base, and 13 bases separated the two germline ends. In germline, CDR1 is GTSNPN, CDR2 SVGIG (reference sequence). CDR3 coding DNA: TGTGCCTGGAGCCGGGGGACTAGTTCCTATAATTCACCCCTCCACTTT. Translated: CAWSRGTSSYNSPLHF. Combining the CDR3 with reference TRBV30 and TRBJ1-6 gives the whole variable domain SQTIHQWPATLVQPVGSPLSLECTVEGTSNPNLYWYRQAAGRGLQLLFYSVGIGQISSEVPQNLSASRPQDRQFILSSKKLLLSDSGFYLCAWSRGTSSYNSPLHFGNGTRLTVT.

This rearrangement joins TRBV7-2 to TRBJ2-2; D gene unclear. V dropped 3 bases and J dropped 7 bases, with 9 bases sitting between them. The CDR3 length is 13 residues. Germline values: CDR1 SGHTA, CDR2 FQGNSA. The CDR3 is CASSFSESGELFF. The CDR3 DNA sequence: TGTGCCAGCAGCTTTTCCGAAAGCGGGGAGCTGTTTTTT.

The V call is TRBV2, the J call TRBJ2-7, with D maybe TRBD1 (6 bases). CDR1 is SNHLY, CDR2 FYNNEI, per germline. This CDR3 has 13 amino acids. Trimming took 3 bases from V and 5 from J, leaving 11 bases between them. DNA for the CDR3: TGTGCCAGCAGTGACCAGGGGATAAACGAGCAGTACTTC. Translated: CASSDQGINEQYF.

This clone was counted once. The CDR3 protein is CASTGELYALNTEAFF. The CDR3 DNA sequence: TGTGCCAGCACGGGAGAGCTTTACGCCTTGAACACTGAAGCTTTCTTT. V is TRBV2 and J is TRBJ1-1; no reliable D call. The CDR3 contains 16 residues. V shed 7 bases and J shed 0 bases, with 18 bases lying between them. Germline V gives CDR1 SNHLY, CDR2 FYNNEI.

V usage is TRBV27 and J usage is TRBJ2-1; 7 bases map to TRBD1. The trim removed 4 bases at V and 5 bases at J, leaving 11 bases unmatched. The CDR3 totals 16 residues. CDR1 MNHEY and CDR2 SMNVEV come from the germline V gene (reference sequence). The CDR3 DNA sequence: TGTGCCAGCAGTTCTACCTCGGACAGGCGGGACAATGAGCAGTTCTTC. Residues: CASSSTSDRRDNEQFF.

CDR3 loop: CASRSQGEIYGYTF. DNA for the CDR3: TGTGCCAGCAGGTCACAGGGGGAAATCTATGGCTACACCTTC. This sequence joins TRBV7-8 and TRBJ1-2; TRBD1 agrees at 8 bases. CDR3 length equals 14 residues. V lost 6 bases, J lost 4 bases, and 7 bases stayed unmatched. Per germline, CDR1 SGHVS and CDR2 FQNEAQ.

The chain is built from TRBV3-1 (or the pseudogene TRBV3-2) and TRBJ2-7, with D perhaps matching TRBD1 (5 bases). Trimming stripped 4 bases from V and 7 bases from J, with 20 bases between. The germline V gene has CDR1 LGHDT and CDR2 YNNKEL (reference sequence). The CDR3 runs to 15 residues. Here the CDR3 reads CASSPRTLQVGEQYF. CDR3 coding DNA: TGTGCCAGCAGCCCTCGCACCTTACAGGTAGGGGAGCAGTACTTC.

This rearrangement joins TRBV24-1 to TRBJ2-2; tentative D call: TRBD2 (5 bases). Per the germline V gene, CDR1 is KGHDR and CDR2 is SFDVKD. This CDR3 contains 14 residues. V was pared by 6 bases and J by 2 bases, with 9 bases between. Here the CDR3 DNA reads TGTGCCACCAGTTTAAGCGGTAACACCGGGGAGCTGTTTTTT. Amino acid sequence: CATSLSGNTGELFF.

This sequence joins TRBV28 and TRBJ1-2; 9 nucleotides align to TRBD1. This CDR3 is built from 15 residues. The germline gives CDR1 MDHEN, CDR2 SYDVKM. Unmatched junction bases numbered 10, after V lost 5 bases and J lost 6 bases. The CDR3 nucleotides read TGTGCCAGCAGTACCGTCGGACAGGGGATCAATGGCTACACCTTC. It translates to CASSTVGQGINGYTF.

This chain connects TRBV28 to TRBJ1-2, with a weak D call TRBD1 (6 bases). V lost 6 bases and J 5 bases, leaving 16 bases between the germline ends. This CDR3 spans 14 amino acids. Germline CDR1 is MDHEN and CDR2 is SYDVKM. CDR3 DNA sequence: TGTGCCAGCAGCCCTGGACAGAGGAGGTATGGCTACACCTTC. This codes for CASSPGQRRYGYTF.

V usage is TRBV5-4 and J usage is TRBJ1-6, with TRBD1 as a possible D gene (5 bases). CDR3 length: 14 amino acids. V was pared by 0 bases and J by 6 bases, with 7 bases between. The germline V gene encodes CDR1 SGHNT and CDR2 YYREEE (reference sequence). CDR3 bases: TGTGCCAGCAGCTTGGACAGGAGTAATTCACCCCTCCACTTT. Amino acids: CASSLDRSNSPLHF.

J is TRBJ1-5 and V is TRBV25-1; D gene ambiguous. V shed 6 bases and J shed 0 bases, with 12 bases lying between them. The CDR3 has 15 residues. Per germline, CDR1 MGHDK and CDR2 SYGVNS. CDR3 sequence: CASRSHPSSNQPQHF. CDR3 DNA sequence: TGTGCCAGCAGGTCTCACCCAAGTAGCAATCAGCCCCAGCATTTT. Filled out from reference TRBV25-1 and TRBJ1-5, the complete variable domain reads EADIYQTPRYLVIGTGKKITLECSQTMGHDKMYWYQQDPGMELHLIHYSYGVNSTEKGDLSSESTVSRIRTEHFPLTLESARPSHTSQYLCASRSHPSSNQPQHFGDGTRLSIL.

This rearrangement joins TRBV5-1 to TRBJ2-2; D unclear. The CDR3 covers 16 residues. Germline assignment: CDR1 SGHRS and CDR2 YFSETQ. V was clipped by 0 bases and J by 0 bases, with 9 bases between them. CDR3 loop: CASSLGVASNTGELFF. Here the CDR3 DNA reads TGCGCCAGCAGCTTGGGCGTCGCATCGAACACCGGGGAGCTGTTTTTT.

This CDR3 is CASKRGGWADTQYF. The CDR3 DNA follows: TGTGCCAGCAAGCGGGGGGGCTGGGCAGATACGCAGTATTTT. This chain joins TRBV6-5 and TRBJ2-3; 10 positions match TRBD2. With 7 bases clipped from V and 4 bases from J, the junction kept 5 bases outside the gene matches. There are 14 residues in the CDR3. The germline V gene has CDR1 MNHEY and CDR2 SVGAGI.

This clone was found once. CDR3: CASSKFKTAKPLFF. CDR3 coding DNA: TGTGCCAGTAGTAAGTTTAAGACGGCGAAGCCACTGTTTTTT. V usage is TRBV19 and J usage is TRBJ1-4; D unclear. V was trimmed by 4 bases and J by 13 bases, leaving 19 bases between them. The germline gives CDR1 LNHDA, CDR2 SQIVND (reference sequence). This CDR3 has 14 residues.

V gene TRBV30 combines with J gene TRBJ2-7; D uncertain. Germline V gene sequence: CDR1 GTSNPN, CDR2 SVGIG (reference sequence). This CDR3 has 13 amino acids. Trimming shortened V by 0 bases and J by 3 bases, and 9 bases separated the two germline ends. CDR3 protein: CAWSVGLLYEQYF. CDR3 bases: TGTGCCTGGAGTGTAGGGCTCCTCTACGAGCAGTACTTC.

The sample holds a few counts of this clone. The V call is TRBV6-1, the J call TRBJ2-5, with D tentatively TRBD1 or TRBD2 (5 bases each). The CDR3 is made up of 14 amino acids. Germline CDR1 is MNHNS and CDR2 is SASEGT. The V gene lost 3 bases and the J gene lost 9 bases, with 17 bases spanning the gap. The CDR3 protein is CASSESSSQGSQYF. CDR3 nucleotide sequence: TGTGCCAGCAGTGAGTCTAGCAGTCAGGGATCCCAGTACTTC.

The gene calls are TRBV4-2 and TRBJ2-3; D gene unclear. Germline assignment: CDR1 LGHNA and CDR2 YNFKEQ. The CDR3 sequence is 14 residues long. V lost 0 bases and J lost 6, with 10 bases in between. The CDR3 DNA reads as TGTGCCAGCAGCCAAGAATGGTCCGCGGATACGCAGTATTTT. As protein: CASSQEWSADTQYF.

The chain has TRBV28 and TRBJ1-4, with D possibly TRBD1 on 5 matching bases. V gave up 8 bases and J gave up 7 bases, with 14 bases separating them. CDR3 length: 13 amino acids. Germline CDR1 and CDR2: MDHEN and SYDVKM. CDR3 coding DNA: TGTGCCAGCGGAATCAGGGTCGCTGAAAAACTGTTTTTT. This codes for CASGIRVAEKLFF.

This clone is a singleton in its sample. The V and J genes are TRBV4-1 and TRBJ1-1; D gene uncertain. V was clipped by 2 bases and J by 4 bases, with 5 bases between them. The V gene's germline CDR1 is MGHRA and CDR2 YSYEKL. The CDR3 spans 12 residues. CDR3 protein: CASSQYPTEAFF. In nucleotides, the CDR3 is TGCGCCAGCAGCCAATATCCCACTGAAGCTTTCTTT.

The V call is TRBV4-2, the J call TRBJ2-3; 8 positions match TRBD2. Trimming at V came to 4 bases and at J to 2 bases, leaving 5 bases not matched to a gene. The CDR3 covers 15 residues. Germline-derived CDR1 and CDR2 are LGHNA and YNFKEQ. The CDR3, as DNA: TGTGCCAGCAGCCCAGCGGGGGCGATCACAGATACGCAGTATTTT. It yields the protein CASSPAGAITDTQYF.

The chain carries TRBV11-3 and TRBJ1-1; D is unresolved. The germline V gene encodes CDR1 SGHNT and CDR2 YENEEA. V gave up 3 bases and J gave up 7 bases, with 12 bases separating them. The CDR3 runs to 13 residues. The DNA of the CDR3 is TGTGCCAGCAGCTTTAGACCAGGACGTGAAGCTTTCTTT. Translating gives CASSFRPGREAFF.

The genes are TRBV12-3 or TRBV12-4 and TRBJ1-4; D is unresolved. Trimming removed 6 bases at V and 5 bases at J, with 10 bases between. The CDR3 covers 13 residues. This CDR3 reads CASRLDGNEKLFF. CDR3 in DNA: TGTGCCAGCAGGTTGGACGGGAATGAAAAACTGTTTTTT.

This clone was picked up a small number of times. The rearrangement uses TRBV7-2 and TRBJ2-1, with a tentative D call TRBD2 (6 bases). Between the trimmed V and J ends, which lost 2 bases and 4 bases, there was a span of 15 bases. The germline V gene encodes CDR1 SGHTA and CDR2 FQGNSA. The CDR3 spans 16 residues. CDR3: CASSLMGQGLYNEQFF. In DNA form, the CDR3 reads TGTGCCAGCAGCTTAATGGGGCAGGGACTTTACAATGAGCAGTTCTTC.

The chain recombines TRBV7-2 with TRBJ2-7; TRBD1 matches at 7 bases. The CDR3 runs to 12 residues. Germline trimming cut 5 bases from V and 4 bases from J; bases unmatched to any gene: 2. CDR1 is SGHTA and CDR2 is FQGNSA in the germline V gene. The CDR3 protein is CASSQQGYEQYF. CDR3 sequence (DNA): TGTGCCAGCAGCCAACAGGGGTACGAGCAGTACTTC.